This T cell receptor (beta chain) originates from a study of cytomegalovirus exposure and HLA in healthy donors. Vbeta (60) and Jbeta (13) primers were used in the PCR. Sequencing used immunoSEQ multiplex PCR; TCRdb keeps in-frame clones, though not all of them. Of about 160,000 clones listed, about 65% are singletons. Germline CDR1 reads SGHVS; CDR2 reads FQNEAQ. Between the trimmed V and J ends, which lost 2 bases and 3 bases, there was a span of 11 bases. The CDR3 runs to 15 residues. The specimen sequenced was PBMCs. This sequence joins TRBV7-8 and TRBJ1-3; weak D call: TRBD1 (6 bases). The sequence was collected from a man aged 35 to 55 in good health and CMV-seropositive. In DNA form, the CDR3 reads TGTGCCAGCAGCTTAAGGGGGGGCCATGGAAACACCATATATTTT. It specifies CASSLRGGHGNTIYF. Full variable domain (remainder filled in from reference TRBV7-8 and TRBJ1-3): GAGVSQSPRYKVAKRGQDVALRCDPISGHVSLFWYQQALGQGPEFLTYFQNEAQLDKSGLPSDRFFAERPEGSVSTLKIQRTQQEDSAVYLCASSLRGGHGNTIYFGEGSWLTVV.